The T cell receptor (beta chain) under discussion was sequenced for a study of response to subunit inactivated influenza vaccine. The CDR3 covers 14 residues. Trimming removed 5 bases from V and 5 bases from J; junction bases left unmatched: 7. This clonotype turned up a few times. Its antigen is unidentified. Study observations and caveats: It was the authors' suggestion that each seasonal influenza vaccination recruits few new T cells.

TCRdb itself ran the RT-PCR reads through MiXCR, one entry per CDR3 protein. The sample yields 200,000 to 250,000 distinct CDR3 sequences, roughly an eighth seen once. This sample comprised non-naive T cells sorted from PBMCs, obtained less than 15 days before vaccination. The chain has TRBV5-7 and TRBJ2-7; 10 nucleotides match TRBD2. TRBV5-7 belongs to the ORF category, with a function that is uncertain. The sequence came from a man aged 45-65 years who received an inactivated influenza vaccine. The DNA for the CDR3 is TGTGCCAGCAGAGTAGCGGGAGGCCCGAACGAGCAGTACTTC. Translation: CASRVAGGPNEQYF.